This T cell receptor (beta chain) was sequenced for a study of blood T cell repertoires in COVID-19. Study at large: PBMCs, B-cell-depleted T cells, or T cells provided the cDNA or gDNA that made up the material.

Assay: immunoSEQ multiplex PCR; the TCRdb copy retains only in-frame clones and omits some. The profile covers tens of thousands of clones, with approximately 86% appearing a single time and approximately 20% taken by the ten largest. Per germline, CDR1 LNHNV and CDR2 YYDKDF (reference sequence). This CDR3 has 15 residues. Trimming at V came to 0 bases and at J to 5 bases, leaving 6 bases not matched to a gene. The sample taken for sequencing was peripheral blood. This clonotype originated in a man aged 45-60 years in a cohort sampled during active COVID-19. This chain links TRBV15 with TRBJ2-5, with 7 bases fitting TRBD2. As DNA, the CDR3 is TGTGCCACCAGCAGAGATAGGGAGGGCCGGGAGACCCAGTACTTC. It specifies CATSRDREGRETQYF.